This T cell receptor (beta chain) came from a study of T-cell reconstitution after alpha-beta-depleted transplantation in children. TCRbeta library preparation incorporated unique molecular identifiers. TCRdb reprocessed the PCR reads with MiXCR, giving one entry per CDR3 protein. The sample carries some 400,000 distinct CDR3 sequences, around 20% recorded once. Trimming stripped 0 bases from V and 2 bases from J, with 11 bases between. Germline CDR1 MGHRA, CDR2 YSYEKL. The CDR3 spans 16 residues. This material consisted of PBMCs from the stem cell graft donor, taken from the stem cell graft. This TCR was sampled from a human donor who donated a stem cell graft to a child with acute myeloid leukemia. This chain connects TRBV4-1 to TRBJ1-5; D is uncertain. In DNA, the CDR3 is TGCGCCAGCAGCCAAGAATGGGGAAACGGCAATCAGCCCCAGCATTTT. Its protein is CASSQEWGNGNQPQHF.